This note documents a single T cell receptor beta chain sequence. The specificity of this receptor is unknown. No per-base quality is available; no much larger clone lies one base away. This specimen comes from a study of naive CD8 T cells in extremely preterm neonates (TCRdb year 2017). About the study as a whole: The study compared the TCRbeta CDR3 repertoires of sorted naive CD8+ T cells among four age groups: extremely preterm neonates, term neonates, young children and adults.

Term cord blood was obtained from 4 or 5 elective full-term cesarean deliveries at about 37-41 weeks of gestation, without labor or rupture of membranes. Pregnancies with fetal demise, active maternal HSV infection or known maternal HIV infection were excluded from the study. A FACSAria III cell sorter was used to sort live, Annexin V-negative naive CD8+ T cells (CD3+CD8+CD45RA+CCR7+). Per sample, between roughly 20,000 and 110,000 naive CD8+ T cells were obtained by sorting. Mixed venous-arterial cord blood was collected with preassembled standardized sampling kits. Cord blood was held at room temperature and processed no more than 4 hours after collection. Ficoll-Paque density gradient centrifugation of diluted blood was used to isolate mononuclear cells. Mononuclear cells were cryopreserved in about 10% DMSO with roughly 90% FBS and stored long term at -150°C before sorting. Thawed cells were stained with Annexin V and antibodies against CD3, CD8, CCR7 and CD45RA. The DNeasy Blood and Tissue Kit was used to extract genomic DNA from snap-frozen pellets of sorted cells.

Study-wide conclusions, independent of this receptor: As limitations, the authors pointed to a small sample size and variable productive template counts among preterm samples. Prospective longitudinal studies of preterm and term neonates were called for by the authors so that T cell development could be tracked within individuals. Preterm neonates shared more CDR3 nucleotide sequences (2.7%) than term neonates (roughly 0.4%), young children (roughly 0.03%) and adults (roughly 0.01%). Significantly lower iChao1 richness than in all other age groups (p < 0.05) and an even clone distribution were observed in preterm neonates, indicating a less rich repertoire. Preterm CDR3s were shorter, with fewer N additions and less junctional trimming, and were closer to germline than those of older groups.

Spanning cysteine to phenylalanine, the CDR3 consists of 12 amino acids. The DNA shown is the 36-base CDR3, in frame from base 1. At the junction V is shortened by 1 base and J by 8 bases, with 6 bases in between. The germline V gene (reference sequence) supplies CDR1 LNHNV and CDR2 YYDKDF. A two-step, bias-controlled multiplex PCR was used to amplify TCRbeta CDR3 regions from genomic DNA. Primers specific for every TRBV and TRBJ gene segment were used in the multiplex PCR. The immunoSEQ Assay was used to generate TCRbeta repertoire data. From the authors' description of their analysis: To merge closely related sequences, reads went through filtering and clustering using a relative-frequency ratio and a modified nearest-neighbor algorithm. IMGT annotation was the basis for assigning V, D and J genes to CDR3 sequences. Template counts were corrected for PCR amplification bias and quantified by comparison with synthetic TCR CDR3 analog sequences. Only unique productive sequences, that is, in-frame CDR3 sequences lacking stop codons, were included in the analyses. The immunoSEQ Analyzer software was used to calculate iChao1 richness and clonality, with clonality defined as 1 minus Pielou's evenness. Statistical testing was performed in JMP, using Student's t-test or a non-parametric test depending on Shapiro-Wilk normality results. Entries here come from immuneACCESS through TCRdb and include only in-frame sequences with V and J called. Some clones fail to appear in such tables; in the studies checked, an unresolved V gene covers under half of the shortfall, and the cause of the remainder is unknown. V and J calls and clone size are copied from that table; D and trimming were computed from the DNA. This sample has around 7,300 clones in its table, and around 90% of those were observed once. Jointly, the top ten make up under 0.55% of the sample.

Sequences were obtained from naive CD8+ T cells from cord blood. The source of this sequence is a newborn in good health. The rearranged segments are TRBV15 and TRBJ1-3; no D gene is confidently identified. The nucleotide sequence is TGTGCCACCAGCAGAGGGAGGGACACCATATATTTT. It translates to CATSRGRDTIYF.